This entry is about one T cell receptor (beta chain). This record belongs to a study of T cell changes during pregnancy in multiple sclerosis. V lost 10 bases, J lost 7 bases, and 22 bases stayed unmatched. The CDR3 runs to 17 residues. Germline V gene lookup returns CDR1 LNHDA and CDR2 SQIVND (reference sequence). Sequenced by immunoSEQ multiplex PCR; TCRdb stores in-frame clones only, minus some. In the table there are around 95,000 clones, nearly 95% of which are singletons. The specimen comprised peripheral blood, sampled after pregnancy. J is TRBJ2-7 and V is TRBV19; 10 nucleotides line up with TRBD1. This TCR was recovered from a female donor in good health, enrolled as a control in a pregnancy study. The CDR3 spells CATRPSPWTGGFGEQYF. The DNA for the CDR3 is TGTGCCACCCGTCCCTCACCTTGGACAGGGGGTTTCGGGGAGCAGTACTTC.